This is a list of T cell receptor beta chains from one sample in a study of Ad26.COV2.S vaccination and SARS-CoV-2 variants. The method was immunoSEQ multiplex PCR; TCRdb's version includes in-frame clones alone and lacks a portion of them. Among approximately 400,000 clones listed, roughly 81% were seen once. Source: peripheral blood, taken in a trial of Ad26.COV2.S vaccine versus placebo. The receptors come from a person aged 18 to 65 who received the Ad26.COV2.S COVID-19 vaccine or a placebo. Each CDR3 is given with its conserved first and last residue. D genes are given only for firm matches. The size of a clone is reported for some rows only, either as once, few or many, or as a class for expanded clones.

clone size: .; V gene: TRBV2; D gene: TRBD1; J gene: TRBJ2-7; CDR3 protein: CAGQRTGRWGEQYF; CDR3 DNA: TGTGCCGGACAACGGACAGGGAGGTGGGGCGAGCAGTACTTC
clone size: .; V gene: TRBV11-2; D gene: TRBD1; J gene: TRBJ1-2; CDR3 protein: CASSYTGEGYGYTF; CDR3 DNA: TGTGCCAGCAGTTATACAGGGGAGGGCTATGGCTACACCTTC
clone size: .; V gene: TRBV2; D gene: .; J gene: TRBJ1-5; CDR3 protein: CASSVGGFQHF; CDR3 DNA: TGTGCCAGCAGTGTGGGCGGTTTCCAGCATTTT
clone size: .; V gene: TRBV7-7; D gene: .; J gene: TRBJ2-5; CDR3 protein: CASSRDMGETQYF; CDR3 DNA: TGTGCTAGCAGCAGGGACATGGGGGAGACCCAGTACTTC
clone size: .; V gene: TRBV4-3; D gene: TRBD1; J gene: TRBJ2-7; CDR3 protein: CASSHLTGSGQGSYEQYF; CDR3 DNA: TGCGCCAGCAGCCACCTAACAGGGTCAGGACAGGGGTCCTACGAGCAGTACTTC
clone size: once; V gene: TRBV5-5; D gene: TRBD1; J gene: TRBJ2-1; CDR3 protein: CASSLTGNEQFF; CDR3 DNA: TGTGCCAGCAGCCTGACAGGGAATGAGCAGTTCTTC
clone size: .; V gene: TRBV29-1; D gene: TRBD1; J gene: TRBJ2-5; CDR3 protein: CSVERQGATQYF; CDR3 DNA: TGCAGCGTTGAAAGGCAGGGGGCAACCCAGTACTTC
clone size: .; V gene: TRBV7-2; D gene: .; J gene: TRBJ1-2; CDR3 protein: CASSLVGQIYGYTF; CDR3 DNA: TGTGCCAGCAGCTTAGTAGGGCAGATTTATGGCTACACCTTC
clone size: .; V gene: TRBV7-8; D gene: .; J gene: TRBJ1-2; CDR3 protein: CASSLVGPDYGYTF; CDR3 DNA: TGTGCCAGCAGCTTAGTAGGGCCGGACTATGGCTACACCTTC
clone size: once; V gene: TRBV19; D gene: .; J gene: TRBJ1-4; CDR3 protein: CASSIDVGGRGWEKLFF; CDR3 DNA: TGTGCCAGTAGTATAGATGTCGGCGGAAGGGGTTGGGAAAAACTGTTTTTT
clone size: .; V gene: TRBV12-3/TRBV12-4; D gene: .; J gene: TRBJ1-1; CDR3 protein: CASSGAYTEAFF; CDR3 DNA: TGTGCCAGCAGTGGGGCGTACACTGAAGCTTTCTTT
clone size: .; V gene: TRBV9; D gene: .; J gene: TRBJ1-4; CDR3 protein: CASSAGAGGGGKLFF; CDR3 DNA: TGTGCCAGCAGCGCAGGAGCGGGCGGCGGTGGAAAACTGTTTTTT
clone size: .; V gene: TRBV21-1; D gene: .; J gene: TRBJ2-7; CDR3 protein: CASSTLRDRDRPGQYF; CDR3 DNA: TGTGCCAGCAGCACACTCCGGGACAGGGACCGTCCGGGGCAGTACTTC
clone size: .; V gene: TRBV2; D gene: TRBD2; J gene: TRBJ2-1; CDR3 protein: CAQGGLAGDPSYNEQFF; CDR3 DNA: TGTGCCCAGGGAGGACTAGCGGGGGACCCGTCTTACAATGAGCAGTTCTTC
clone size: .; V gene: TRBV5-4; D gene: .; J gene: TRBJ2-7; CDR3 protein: CASSAGPLTYEQYF; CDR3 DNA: TGTGCCAGCAGCGCGGGACCTCTTACCTACGAGCAGTACTTC